The T cell receptor (beta chain) described here comes from a study of CD4 T cells in relation to SARS-CoV-2 and coronaviruses. Findings and limits, study-wide: Roughly 69% of donors had memory CD4+ clonotypes crossrecognizing SARS-CoV-2 and common cold coronavirus spike. The cross-reactivity analysis covered only spike protein, not other viral proteins. Culture-expanded clones reflect memory recall rather than primary priming during culture.

Profiling relied on immunoSEQ multiplex PCR, and the TCRdb table lists in-frame clones only, not all of them. Among about 60,000 clones listed, about 91% were seen once. The CDR3 is 14 residues long. The ends were cut back, 0 bases at V and 5 bases at J, with 9 bases in the middle. Per the germline V gene, CDR1 is SGDLS and CDR2 is YYNGEE. With regard to this clone: The antigen remains undetermined.

The sequence came from an adult with COVID-19. Sequencing was done on a sample of naive CD4+ T cells from PBMCs. The subset here: naive CD4+ T cells isolated by negative enrichment. The rearrangement uses TRBV9 and TRBJ2-1, with unresolved D. CDR3: CASSVAQDHNEQFF. DNA of the CDR3: TGTGCCAGCAGCGTAGCGCAGGACCACAATGAGCAGTTCTTC.